The sequence of this T cell receptor beta chain was determined in a study of siplizumab effects on memory and regulatory T cells. Study-wide results and limits: Memory T cells appeared less diverse than naive cells, which seemed to contribute substantially to alloresponse.

A word on this clone: As yet, its antigen is unknown.

Libraries were prepared by immunoSEQ multiplex PCR; TCRdb keeps only in-frame clonotypes and omits some of them. The sample consists of about 100,000 clones, roughly 94% of them appearing once. This CDR3 has 16 amino acids. Trimming removed 1 base from V and 4 bases from J, with 17 bases in between. Germline CDR1 and CDR2: SGHRS and YFSETQ. This receptor was taken from a human donor in good health. Sequenced: non-Treg CD4+ T cells sorted from blood. This rearrangement joins TRBV5-1 to TRBJ1-1; D possibly corresponds to TRBD1 (6 bases). The CDR3 coding sequence is TGCGCCAGCAGCTTGATCCGGCACGGAGGGGGCACTGAAGCTTTCTTT. Protein sequence: CASSLIRHGGGTEAFF.